These 19 T cell receptor beta chains came from one sample sequenced in a study of blood T cell repertoires in COVID-19. Clones were sequenced by immunoSEQ multiplex PCR, and TCRdb holds only the in-frame ones, with some missing. The sample lists about 54,000 clones, 81% seen once, with about 5.3% in the top ten. The material sequenced was peripheral blood. All receptors come from a woman in her sixties or seventies with acute or convalescent COVID-19.

The genes are TRBV9 and TRBJ1-6; 8 bases match TRBD1. Germline V gives CDR1 SGDLS, CDR2 YYNGEE. This CDR3 is 13 amino acids long. With 8 bases clipped from V and 6 bases from J, the junction kept 4 bases outside the gene matches. The CDR3 here is CASQGAPNSPLHF. The CDR3 nucleotides read TGTGCCAGTCAGGGGGCACCTAATTCACCCCTCCACTTT.

V and J are TRBV28 and TRBJ2-3, with a weak D call TRBD1 (6 bases). The CDR3 has 14 residues. With 7 bases removed from V and 1 base from J, the gap between germline ends came to 12 bases. Germline CDR1 and CDR2: MDHEN and SYDVKM. The chain's CDR3 is CASMGHYRTDTQYF. In DNA form, the CDR3 reads TGTGCCAGCATGGGACATTACCGCACAGATACGCAGTATTTT.

The chain employs TRBV5-1 and TRBJ2-1; 9 bases align to TRBD2. Germline V CDR1 and CDR2: SGHRS, YFSETQ. There are 15 residues in the CDR3. V trimming: 2 bases; J trimming: 4 bases; junction bases outside the gene matches: 4. In DNA, the CDR3 is TGCGCCAGCAGCTTCCTAGCGGGGTCATACAATGAGCAGTTCTTC. This sequence encodes CASSFLAGSYNEQFF.

The CDR3 here is CASSLVAVPPDGYTF. CDR3 bases: TGTGCCAGCAGCTTAGTGGCAGTCCCCCCAGATGGCTACACCTTC. This rearrangement joins TRBV7-8 to TRBJ1-2; D remains ambiguous. The length of the CDR3 is 15 residues. Germline assignment: CDR1 SGHVS and CDR2 FQNEAQ. Trimming shortened V by 1 base and J by 6 bases, and 15 bases separated the two germline ends. The full variable domain, rest sourced from reference TRBV7-8 and TRBJ1-2, is GAGVSQSPRYKVAKRGQDVALRCDPISGHVSLFWYQQALGQGPEFLTYFQNEAQLDKSGLPSDRFFAERPEGSVSTLKIQRTQQEDSAVYLCASSLVAVPPDGYTFGSGTRLTVV.

This rearrangement joins TRBV18 to TRBJ2-7; perhaps TRBD1 as D (6 bases). The CDR3 covers 14 residues. V gave up 2 bases and J gave up 1 base, with 9 bases separating them. Germline V gene lookup returns CDR1 KGHSH and CDR2 LQKENI. As DNA, the CDR3 is TGTGCCAGCTCACCAGGGGGCCAATCCTACGAGCAGTACTTC. This encodes CASSPGGQSYEQYF.

The rearrangement joins TRBV27 to TRBJ2-7, with D maybe TRBD1 (7 bases). The CDR3 runs 14 residues. V was trimmed by 4 bases and J by 3 bases, leaving 13 bases between them. CDR1 and CDR2 from the germline V gene are MNHEY and SMNVEV (reference sequence). The CDR3 nucleotides are TGTGCCAGCAGTTCCCGGGGGACAGTCTACGAGCAGTACTTC. Translating it yields CASSSRGTVYEQYF.

V usage is TRBV21-1 and J usage is TRBJ1-2; the listed D gene, TRBD1, was not tested against the DNA. TRBV21-1 is designated a pseudogene. This CDR3 contains 12 residues. The CDR3 coding sequence is TGTGCCAGCAGCAAAGGACAGGGTGGCTACACCTTC. This sequence encodes CASSKGQGGYTF.

The chain has TRBV21-1 and TRBJ1-3; TRBD1, the table's D call, was not compared with the DNA. TRBV21-1 is a listed pseudogene. The CDR3 has 16 amino acids. CDR3 bases: TGTGGCCTCGTATCTTCTACAGGTCACTCTGGAAACACCATATATTTT. This translates into CGLVSSTGHSGNTIYF.

The chain joins TRBV10-1 to TRBJ2-1; 8 bases align to TRBD2. The germline V gene has CDR1 WNHNN and CDR2 SYGVQD (reference sequence). This CDR3 contains 17 residues. J was trimmed by 3 bases and V by 2 bases; bases with no gene match: 9. The CDR3 region has the DNA TGCGCCAGCAGTGAGGTGCGAGCGGGAGTAGGCTACAATGAGCAGTTCTTC. Translated, it gives CASSEVRAGVGYNEQFF.

The rearrangement links TRBV12-3 or TRBV12-4 to TRBJ2-7; D may be TRBD2 (6 bases). The CDR3 is made up of 13 amino acids. The germline V and J ends were trimmed by 7 bases and 2 bases, with 12 bases remaining between them. CDR3 sequence reads: CASNLGGTYEQYF. The CDR3 DNA reads as TGTGCCAGCAACCTCGGGGGTACCTACGAGCAGTACTTC.

V usage is TRBV5-1 and J usage is TRBJ2-2; 9 bases fit TRBD2. This CDR3 is built from 15 residues. Trimming at V came to 3 bases and at J to 4 bases, leaving 4 bases not matched to a gene. CDR1 is SGHRS and CDR2 is YFSETQ in the germline V gene. CDR3 sequence: CASSSARGGTGELFF. As DNA, the CDR3 is TGCGCCAGCAGCTCGGCGCGGGGGGGCACCGGGGAGCTGTTTTTT.

The chain links TRBV5-6 to TRBJ1-1; TRBD1 is a possible D gene (5 bases). Germline V gene lookup returns CDR1 SGHDT and CDR2 YYEEEE. The ends were cut back, 3 bases at V and 5 bases at J, with 11 bases in the middle. The CDR3 length is 13 residues. The CDR3 here is CASSSRVWTEAFF. The DNA for the CDR3 is TGTGCCAGCAGCTCCAGGGTTTGGACTGAAGCTTTCTTT. The full variable domain, rest sourced from reference TRBV5-6 and TRBJ1-1, is DAGVTQSPTHLIKTRGQQVTLRCSPKSGHDTVSWYQQALGQGPQFIFQYYEEEERQRGNFPDRFSGHQFPNYSSELNVNALLLGDSALYLCASSSRVWTEAFFGQGTRLTVV.

In DNA, the CDR3 is TGTGCCAGCAGCACGGGAGGTGGCAGCAATCAGCCCCAGCATTTT. Residues: CASSTGGGSNQPQHF. The chain combines TRBV5-5 with TRBJ1-5; no clear D. The CDR3 loop spans 15 amino acids. CDR1 is SGHKS and CDR2 is YYEKEE in the germline V gene (reference sequence). Trimming took 4 bases from V and 1 from J, leaving 12 bases between them.

V gene TRBV5-6 combines with J gene TRBJ1-4; D is ambiguous. Germline-derived CDR1 and CDR2 are SGHDT and YYEEEE. V lost 2 bases, J lost 0 bases, and 11 bases lay in between. This CDR3 has 16 amino acids. The CDR3 here is CASSLASDATNEKLFF. Here the CDR3 DNA reads TGTGCCAGCAGCTTAGCGAGTGACGCAACTAATGAAAAACTGTTTTTT.

The chain joins TRBV27 to TRBJ1-5, with 7 positions matching TRBD1. The CDR3 length is 14 residues. The germline V gene encodes CDR1 MNHEY and CDR2 SMNVEV (reference sequence). V lost 2 bases, J lost 2 bases, and 0 bases stayed unmatched. As DNA, the CDR3 is TGTGCCAGCAGTTTAAGGGGGCGCAATCAGCCCCAGCATTTT. It specifies CASSLRGRNQPQHF.

The rearrangement links TRBV3-1 (or the pseudogene TRBV3-2) to TRBJ1-2, with D possibly matching TRBD1 (5 bases). V lost 1 base and J lost 0, with 6 bases in between. The CDR3 totals 14 residues. Germline CDR1 reads LGHDT; CDR2 reads YNNKEL (reference sequence). The CDR3 sequence is CASSQGDSNYGYTF. CDR3 coding DNA: TGTGCCAGCAGCCAAGGGGACTCTAACTATGGCTACACCTTC.

V is TRBV6-5 and J is TRBJ2-7; 10 bases fit TRBD1. The trim removed 2 bases at V and 7 bases at J, leaving 5 bases unmatched. CDR1 MNHEY and CDR2 SVGAGI come from the germline V gene. There are 14 residues in the CDR3. CDR3 sequence (DNA): TGTGCCAGCAGTTACAGAGGGACAGGGGTTGAGCAGTACTTC. This sequence encodes CASSYRGTGVEQYF.

The chain carries TRBV24-1 and TRBJ2-2; weak D call: TRBD1 (6 bases). The CDR3 contains 14 residues. Trimming stripped 8 bases from V and 2 bases from J, with 11 bases between. Germline assignment: CDR1 KGHDR and CDR2 SFDVKD. The DNA for the CDR3 is TGTGCCACCATGGGACAAGAAAACACCGGGGAGCTGTTTTTT. Protein product: CATMGQENTGELFF.

Concerning this clone itself: Within the sample, other DNA sequences also encode this same CDR3. The V gene is TRBV28, the J gene TRBJ1-6; D perhaps matches TRBD1 (6 bases). V was pared by 3 bases and J by 6 bases, with 9 bases between. This CDR3 is built from 14 residues. In germline, CDR1 is MDHEN, CDR2 SYDVKM. CDR3 residues: CASSFGQSNSPLHF. CDR3 nucleotide sequence: TGTGCCAGCAGTTTCGGACAGAGTAATTCACCCCTCCACTTT.